This TCR beta chain was sequenced in a study of OX40 agonist ivuxolimab in advanced cancers. Study-level background: Patients in the trial were receiving intravenous ivuxolimab every 2 weeks, at doses of 0.01 to 10 mg/kg.

Measured with immunoSEQ multiplex PCR; TCRdb has only the in-frame clones, and not every one. The repertoire holds more than 9,500 clones, with approximately 72% as singletons. On this clone itself: Antigen: not known.

Trimming removed 2 bases from V and 3 bases from J, with 7 bases in between. This CDR3 is 13 amino acids long. The germline CDR1 and CDR2 sequences are MDHEN and SYDVKM. Study outcomes and limitations: Averaged across samples, CD8+ T cells carried more expanded clones than CD4+ did.

The specimen comprised CD4+ or CD8+ T cells sorted from blood, sampled in a trial of the OX40 agonist ivuxolimab. The gene calls are TRBV28 and TRBJ1-2; no clear D. The clonotype comes from an adult with an advanced solid tumor such as melanoma, head and neck, liver or kidney cancer. The CDR3 loop reads CASSLTVDYGYTF. The CDR3 DNA follows: TGTGCCAGCAGTTTAACAGTCGACTATGGCTACACCTTC.